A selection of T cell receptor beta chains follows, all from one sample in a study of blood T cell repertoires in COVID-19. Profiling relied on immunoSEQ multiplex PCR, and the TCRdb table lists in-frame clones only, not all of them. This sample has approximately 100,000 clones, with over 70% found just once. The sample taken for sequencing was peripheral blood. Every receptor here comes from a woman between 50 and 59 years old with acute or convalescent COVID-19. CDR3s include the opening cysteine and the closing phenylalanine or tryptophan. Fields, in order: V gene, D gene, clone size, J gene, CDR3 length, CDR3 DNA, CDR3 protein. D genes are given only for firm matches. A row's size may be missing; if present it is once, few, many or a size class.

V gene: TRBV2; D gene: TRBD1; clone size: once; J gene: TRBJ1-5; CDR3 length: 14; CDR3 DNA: TGTGCCAGCAGGGGGACAGGGGGAAGTCAGCCCCAGCATTTT; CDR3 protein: CASRGTGGSQPQHF
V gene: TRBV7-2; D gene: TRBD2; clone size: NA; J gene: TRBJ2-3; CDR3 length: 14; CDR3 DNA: TGTGCCAGCAGCTTAAGCGCGGGGGCAGATACGCAGTATTTT; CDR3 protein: CASSLSAGADTQYF
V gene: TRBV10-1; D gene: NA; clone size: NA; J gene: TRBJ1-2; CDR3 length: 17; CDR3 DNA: TGCGCCAGCAGTGTTGGCCTTTCCGGACACGCGAACTATGGCTACACCTTC; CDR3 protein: CASSVGLSGHANYGYTF
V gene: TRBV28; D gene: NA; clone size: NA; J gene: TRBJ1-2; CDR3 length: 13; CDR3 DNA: TGTGCCACACGAGACACCTATAACTATGGCTACACCTTC; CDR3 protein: CATRDTYNYGYTF
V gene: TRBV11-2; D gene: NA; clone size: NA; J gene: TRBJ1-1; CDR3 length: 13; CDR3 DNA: TGTGCCAGCAGCAAATACCTATCCCAGGGAGCTTTCTTT; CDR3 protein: CASSKYLSQGAFF
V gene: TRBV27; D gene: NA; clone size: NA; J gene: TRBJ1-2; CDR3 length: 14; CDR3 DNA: TGTGCCGGCCAAAGCGAGAGGATTAACTATGGCTACACCTTC; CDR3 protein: CAGQSERINYGYTF
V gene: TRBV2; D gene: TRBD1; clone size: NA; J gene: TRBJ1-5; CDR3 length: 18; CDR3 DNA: TGTGCCAGCAGTTGGGCCAGGGGGGCTACAGGGCGGAATCAGCCCCAGCATTTT; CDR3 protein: CASSWARGATGRNQPQHF
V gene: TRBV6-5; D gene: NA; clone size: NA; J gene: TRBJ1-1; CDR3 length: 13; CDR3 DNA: TGTGCCAGCAAAAGCACAGGGAACACTGAAGCTTTCTTT; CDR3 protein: CASKSTGNTEAFF
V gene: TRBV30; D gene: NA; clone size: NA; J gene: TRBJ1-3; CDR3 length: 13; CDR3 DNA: TGTGCCTGGAGTGTACGGCCAGGGTTTACCATATATTTT; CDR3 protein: CAWSVRPGFTIYF
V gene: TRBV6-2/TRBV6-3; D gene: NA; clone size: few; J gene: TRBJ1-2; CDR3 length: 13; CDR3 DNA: TGTGCCAGCAGTTTCACAGGCAACTATGGCTACACCTTC; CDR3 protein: CASSFTGNYGYTF
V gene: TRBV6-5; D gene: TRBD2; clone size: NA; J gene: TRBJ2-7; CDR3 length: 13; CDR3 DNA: TGTGCCAGCAGGCGGACTAGAGGCTACGAGCAGTACTTC; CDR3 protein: CASRRTRGYEQYF
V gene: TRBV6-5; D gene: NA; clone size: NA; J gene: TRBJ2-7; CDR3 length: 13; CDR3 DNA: TGTGCCAGCAGCCGCGGGGCCTCCTACGAGCAGTACTTC; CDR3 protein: CASSRGASYEQYF
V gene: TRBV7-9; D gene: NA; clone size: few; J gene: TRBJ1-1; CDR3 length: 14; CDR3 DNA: TGTGCCAGCAGCGTTGGAGGGGTGAACACTGAAGCTTTCTTT; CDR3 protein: CASSVGGVNTEAFF
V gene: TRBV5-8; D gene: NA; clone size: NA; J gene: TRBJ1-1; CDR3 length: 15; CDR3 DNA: TGTGCCAGCAGCTTGGATGGCAGGGGTCGCACTGAAGCTTTCTTT; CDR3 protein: CASSLDGRGRTEAFF
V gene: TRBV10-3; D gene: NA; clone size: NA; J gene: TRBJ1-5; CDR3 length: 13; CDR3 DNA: TGTGCCATCAACCGACAGCGCAATCAGCCCCAGCATTTT; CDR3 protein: CAINRQRNQPQHF
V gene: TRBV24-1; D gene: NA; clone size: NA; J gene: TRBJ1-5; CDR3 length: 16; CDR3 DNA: TGTGCCACCAGTCAGAGCGCTTCGTATAGCAATCAGCCCCAGCATTTT; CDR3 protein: CATSQSASYSNQPQHF
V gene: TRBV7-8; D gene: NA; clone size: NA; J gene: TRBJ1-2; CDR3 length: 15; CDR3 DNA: TGTGCCAGCAGCTTAAGGACAGTTACTAACTATGGCTACACCTTC; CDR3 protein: CASSLRTVTNYGYTF
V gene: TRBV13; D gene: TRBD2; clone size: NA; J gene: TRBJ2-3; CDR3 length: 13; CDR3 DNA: TGTGCCAGCAGCCTGGGGGGGACAGATACGCAGTATTTT; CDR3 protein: CASSLGGTDTQYF
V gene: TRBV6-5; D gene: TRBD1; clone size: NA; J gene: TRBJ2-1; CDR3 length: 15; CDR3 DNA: TGTGCCAGCAGTATAGAGGGGGCCTCCTACAATGAGCAGTTCTTC; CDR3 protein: CASSIEGASYNEQFF
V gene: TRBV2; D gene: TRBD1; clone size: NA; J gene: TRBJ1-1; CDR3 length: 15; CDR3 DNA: TGTGCCAGTTATACAGGGGGGCGCAAGAACACTGAAGCTTTCTTT; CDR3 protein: CASYTGGRKNTEAFF
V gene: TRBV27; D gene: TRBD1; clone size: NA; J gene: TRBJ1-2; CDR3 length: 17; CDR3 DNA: TGTGCCAGCAGTTTGATCGCCCCGTCGACAGGGACCTATGGCTACACCTTC; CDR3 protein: CASSLIAPSTGTYGYTF
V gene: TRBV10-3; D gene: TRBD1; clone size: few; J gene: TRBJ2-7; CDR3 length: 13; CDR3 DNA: TGTGCCTCAAACAGGGGTACGGTTGACGAGCAGTACTTC; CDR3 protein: CASNRGTVDEQYF
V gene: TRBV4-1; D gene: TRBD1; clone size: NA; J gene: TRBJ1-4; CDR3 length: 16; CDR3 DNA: TGCGCCAGCAGCCAAGCCCCGACAGGGAGAGATGAAAAACTGTTTTTT; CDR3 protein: CASSQAPTGRDEKLFF
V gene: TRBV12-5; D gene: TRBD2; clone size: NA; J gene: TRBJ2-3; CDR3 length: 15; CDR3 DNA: TGTGCTAGTGGTTTGACTTCTAGCGGGACAGATACGCAGTATTTT; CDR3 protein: CASGLTSSGTDTQYF
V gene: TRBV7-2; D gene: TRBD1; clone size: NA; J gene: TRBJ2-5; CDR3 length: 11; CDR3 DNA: TGTGCCAGCAGGCTGGGACAGGGGATGCACTTC; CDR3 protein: CASRLGQGMHF
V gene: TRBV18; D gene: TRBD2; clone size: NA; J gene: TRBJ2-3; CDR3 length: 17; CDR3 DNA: TGTGCCAGCTCACCACCCTCTGCGGGGGGAAGCACAGATACGCAGTATTTT; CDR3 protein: CASSPPSAGGSTDTQYF
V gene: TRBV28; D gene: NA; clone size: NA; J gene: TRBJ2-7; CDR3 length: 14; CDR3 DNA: TGTGCCACCGTTTTAAGGGGCAACTCCTACGAGCAGTACTTC; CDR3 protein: CATVLRGNSYEQYF
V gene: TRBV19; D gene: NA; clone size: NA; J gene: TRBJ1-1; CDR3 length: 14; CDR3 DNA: TGTGCCAGTAGTACGTGGGGGCCCGGAACTGAAGCTTTCTTT; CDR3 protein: CASSTWGPGTEAFF
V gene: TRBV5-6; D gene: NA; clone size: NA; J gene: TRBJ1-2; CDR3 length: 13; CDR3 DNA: TGTGCCAGCAGCTTGGGATACAGCAATGGCTACACCTTC; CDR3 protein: CASSLGYSNGYTF
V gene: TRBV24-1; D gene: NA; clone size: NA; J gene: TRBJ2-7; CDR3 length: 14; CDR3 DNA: TGTGCCACCAGTGAAGGACATCTTAACTACGAGCAGTACTTC; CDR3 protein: CATSEGHLNYEQYF
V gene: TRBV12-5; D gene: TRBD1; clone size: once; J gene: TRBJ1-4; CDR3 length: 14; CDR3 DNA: TGTGCTAGTGCTAGACAGGGCCAAAATGAAAAACTGTTTTTT; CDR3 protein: CASARQGQNEKLFF
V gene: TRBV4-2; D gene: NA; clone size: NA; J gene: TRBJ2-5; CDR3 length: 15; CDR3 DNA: TGTGCCAGCAGCCAAGAGGCAGGTCGGCAAGAGACCCAGTACTTC; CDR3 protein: CASSQEAGRQETQYF
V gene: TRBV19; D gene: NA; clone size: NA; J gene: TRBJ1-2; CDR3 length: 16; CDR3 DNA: TGTGCCAGTAGTATAGATCTAGAGACGCGGGACTATGGCTACACCTTC; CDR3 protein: CASSIDLETRDYGYTF
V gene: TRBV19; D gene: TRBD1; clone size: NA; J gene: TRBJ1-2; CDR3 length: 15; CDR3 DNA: TGTGCCAGTAGTATCCCGGACAGGACCCACTATGGCTACACCTTC; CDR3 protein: CASSIPDRTHYGYTF
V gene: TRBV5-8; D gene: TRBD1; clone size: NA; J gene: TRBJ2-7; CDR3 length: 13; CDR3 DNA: TGTGCCAGCAGCCGGACAGGGAACTACGAGCAGTACTTC; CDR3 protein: CASSRTGNYEQYF
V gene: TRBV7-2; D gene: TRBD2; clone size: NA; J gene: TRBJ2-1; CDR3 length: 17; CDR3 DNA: TGTGCCAGCAGCTTAGTGTGGGTAGCGGGGGCCTCGGGTGAGCAGTTCTTC; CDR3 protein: CASSLVWVAGASGEQFF
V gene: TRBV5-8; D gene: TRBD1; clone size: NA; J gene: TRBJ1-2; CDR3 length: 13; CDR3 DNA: TGTGCCAGCAGCTTTGACAGGGTGTATGGCTACACCTTC; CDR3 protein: CASSFDRVYGYTF
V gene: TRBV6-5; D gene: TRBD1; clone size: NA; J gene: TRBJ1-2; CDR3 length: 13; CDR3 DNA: TGTGCCAGCAGGCGGGGGACAGGCTATGGCTACACCTTC; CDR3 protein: CASRRGTGYGYTF
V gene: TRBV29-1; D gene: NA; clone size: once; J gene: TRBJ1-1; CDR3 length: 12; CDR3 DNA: TGCAGCGTTGATGAGGTGAACACTGAAGCTTTCTTT; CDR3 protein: CSVDEVNTEAFF
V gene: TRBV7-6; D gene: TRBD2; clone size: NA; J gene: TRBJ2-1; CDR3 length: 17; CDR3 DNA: TGTGCCAGCAGCTTAACTAGCGGGGCCCCCTCTAGGAATGAGCAGTTCTTC; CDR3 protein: CASSLTSGAPSRNEQFF
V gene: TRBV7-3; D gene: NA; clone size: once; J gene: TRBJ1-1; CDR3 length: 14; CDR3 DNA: TGTGCCAGCAGCTTAACGGGGGGGAACACTGAAGCTTTCTTT; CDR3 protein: CASSLTGGNTEAFF
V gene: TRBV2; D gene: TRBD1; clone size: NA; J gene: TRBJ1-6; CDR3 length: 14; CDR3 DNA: TGTGCCAGCAGTAGCCCGGACAGGACTTCACCCCTCCACTTT; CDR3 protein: CASSSPDRTSPLHF
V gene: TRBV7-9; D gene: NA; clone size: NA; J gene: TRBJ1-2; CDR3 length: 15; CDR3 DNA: TGTGCCAGCAGCCGTGGGGAGTCCCACATCTATGGCTACACCTTC; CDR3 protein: CASSRGESHIYGYTF
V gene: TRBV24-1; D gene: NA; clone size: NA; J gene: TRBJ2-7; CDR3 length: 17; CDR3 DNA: TGTGCCACCAGTGATTTGAGCGGGACAAGGGGACCCTACGAGCAGTACTTC; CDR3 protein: CATSDLSGTRGPYEQYF
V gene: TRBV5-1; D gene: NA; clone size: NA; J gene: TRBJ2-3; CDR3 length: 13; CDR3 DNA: TGCGCCAGCAGCTCCCAGGGATCGGATACGCAGTATTTT; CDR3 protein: CASSSQGSDTQYF
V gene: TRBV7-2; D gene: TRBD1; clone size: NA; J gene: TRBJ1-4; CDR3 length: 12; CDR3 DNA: TGTGCCAGCAGCGCGAGGACAGGGAAGTTGTTTTTT; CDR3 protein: CASSARTGKLFF
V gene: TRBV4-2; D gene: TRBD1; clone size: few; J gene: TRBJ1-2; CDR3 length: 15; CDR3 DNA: TGTGCCTCCAAAGCGAGGGTGGGACAGAAGAATGGCTACACCTTC; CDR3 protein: CASKARVGQKNGYTF
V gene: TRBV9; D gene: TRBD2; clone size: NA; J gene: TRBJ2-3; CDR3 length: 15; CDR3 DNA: TGTGCCAGCAGCGTATCTAGCGGGGGGGCCGGTCCGCAGTATTTT; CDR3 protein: CASSVSSGGAGPQYF